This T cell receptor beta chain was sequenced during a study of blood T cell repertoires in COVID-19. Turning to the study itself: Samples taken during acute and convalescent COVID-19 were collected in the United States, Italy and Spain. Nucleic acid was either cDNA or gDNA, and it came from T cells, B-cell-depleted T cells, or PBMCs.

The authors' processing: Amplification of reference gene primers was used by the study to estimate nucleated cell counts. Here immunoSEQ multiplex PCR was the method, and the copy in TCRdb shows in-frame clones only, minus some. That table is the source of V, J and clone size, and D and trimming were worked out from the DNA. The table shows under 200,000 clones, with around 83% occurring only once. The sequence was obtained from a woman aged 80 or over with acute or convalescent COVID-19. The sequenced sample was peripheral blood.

CDR3 in DNA: TGTGCCAGCTCAACGACTAGCGGGAGTACCTACGAGCAGTACTTC. It encodes CASSTTSGSTYEQYF. The chain joins TRBV18 to TRBJ2-7; 12 bases fit TRBD2. The CDR3 length is 15 residues. Germline-derived CDR1 and CDR2 are KGHSH and LQKENI. V shed 5 bases and J 2 bases; nucleotides not matched to a gene: 4.